A single sample is the source of the 12 T cell receptor beta chains below, sequenced in a study of OX40 agonist ivuxolimab in advanced cancers. This table comes from immunoSEQ multiplex PCR, and its TCRdb copy is limited to in-frame clones, with some not included. The repertoire includes 55,000 to 80,000 clones, 80% to 90% of them detected once, and 2.4% sits in the top ten. Sequencing used CD4+ or CD8+ T cells sorted from blood, obtained in a trial of the OX40 agonist ivuxolimab. The receptors derive from an adult with an advanced solid tumor such as melanoma, head and neck, liver or kidney cancer.

The chain recombines TRBV5-1 with TRBJ1-1, with a weak D call TRBD1 (5 bases). Germline V gene lookup returns CDR1 SGHRS and CDR2 YFSETQ. Trimming shortened V by 0 bases and J by 12 bases, and 21 bases separated the two germline ends. The CDR3 has 15 amino acids. The CDR3 spells CASSLEGRAGEFSFF. DNA for the CDR3: TGCGCCAGCAGCTTGGAGGGCAGGGCAGGCGAATTTTCTTTCTTT.

The chain combines TRBV7-2 with TRBJ2-3; 10 bases are shared with TRBD2. CDR3 size: 17 residues. From germline, CDR1 is SGHTA and CDR2 FQGNSA. V dropped 5 bases and J dropped 6; count of bases not matched to a gene: 14. CDR3 sequence (DNA): TGTGCCAGCAGCCGGTCTAGCGGGGGCCTCTCCAGGGATACGCAGTATTTT. It encodes CASSRSSGGLSRDTQYF. The variable domain in full, with the rest retrieved from reference TRBV7-2 and TRBJ2-3, is GAGVSQSPSNKVTEKGKDVELRCDPISGHTALYWYRQSLGQGLEFLIYFQGNSAPDKSGLPSDRFSAERTGGSVSTLTIQRTQQEDSAVYLCASSRSSGGLSRDTQYFGPGTRLTVL.

The chain links TRBV7-2 to TRBJ2-3; the match to TRBD2 covers 8 bases. Germline values: CDR1 SGHTA, CDR2 FQGNSA. V shed 5 bases, J shed 0 bases, and the junction held 4 bases outside the gene matches. The CDR3 runs 15 residues. CDR3 sequence: CASSQAGASTDTQYF. CDR3 nucleotides: TGTGCCAGCAGCCAAGCGGGAGCTAGCACAGATACGCAGTATTTT.

J is TRBJ1-1 and V is TRBV6-5; D uncertain. This CDR3 has 12 amino acids. Trimming removed 6 bases at V and 6 bases at J, with 11 bases between. Germline CDR1 reads MNHEY; CDR2 reads SVGAGI. The CDR3 reads CASSRGRPEAFF. CDR3 DNA: TGTGCCAGCAGCAGAGGGAGACCTGAAGCTTTCTTT.

The chain has TRBV25-1 and TRBJ1-3; no reliable D call. With 4 bases removed from V and 0 bases from J, the gap between germline ends came to 10 bases. CDR3 length: 15 amino acids. CDR1 and CDR2 from the germline V gene are MGHDK and SYGVNS. The CDR3 protein is CASSVGISSGNTIYF. In nucleotides, the CDR3 is TGTGCCAGCAGTGTCGGCATTAGCTCTGGAAACACCATATATTTT.

The chain is built from TRBV7-2 and TRBJ2-7; perhaps TRBD2 as D (5 bases). V gave up 5 bases and J gave up 5 bases, with 10 bases separating them. The CDR3 sequence is 12 residues long. In germline, CDR1 is SGHTA, CDR2 FQGNSA. The CDR3 loop reads CASSGGGDEQYF. The CDR3 DNA reads TGTGCCAGCAGCGGAGGTGGCGACGAGCAGTACTTC.

The V and J genes are TRBV9 and TRBJ2-3; 7 bases map to TRBD2. The CDR3 is 16 residues long. Germline trimming cut 0 bases from V and 6 bases from J; bases unmatched to any gene: 10. The germline gives CDR1 SGDLS, CDR2 YYNGEE. Written as DNA, the CDR3 is TGTGCCAGCAGCGTAGGTAACAGCCTGGGAGGGGATACGCAGTATTTT. Encoded protein: CASSVGNSLGGDTQYF. Based on the CDR3 plus reference TRBV9 and TRBJ2-3, the full variable domain is DSGVTQTPKHLITATGQRVTLRCSPRSGDLSVYWYQQSLDQGLQFLIQYYNGEERAKGNILERFSAQQFPDLHSELNLSSLELGDSALYFCASSVGNSLGGDTQYFGPGTRLTVL.

V and J are TRBV6-1 and TRBJ1-2; 9 bases map to TRBD1. CDR1 and CDR2 (germline): MNHNS, SASEGT. Trimming removed 6 bases from V and 8 bases from J; junction bases left unmatched: 7. This CDR3 has 13 residues. This CDR3 reads CASRGQGSQGYTF. The CDR3 region has the DNA TGTGCCAGCAGGGGACAGGGATCTCAAGGCTACACCTTC.

CDR3 in amino acids: CATSRSGDWKTQETQYF. The CDR3 DNA sequence: TGTGCCACCAGCAGGTCGGGAGACTGGAAAACCCAAGAGACCCAGTACTTC. The chain links TRBV15 to TRBJ2-5; weak D call: TRBD2 (6 bases). The germline V gene encodes CDR1 LNHNV and CDR2 YYDKDF (reference sequence). With 3 bases removed from V and 1 base from J, the gap between germline ends came to 18 bases. This CDR3 is 17 amino acids long.

The CDR3 DNA reads TGTGCCAGCAGCTTAGGGCGGGCCCTAGACAGTCCCACTGGAAACACCATATATTTT. Translated, it gives CASSLGRALDSPTGNTIYF. The chain recombines TRBV7-2 with TRBJ1-3, with D tentatively TRBD1 (5 bases). V was cut by 1 base and J by 2 bases, with 21 bases left in between. This CDR3 has 19 residues. CDR1 SGHTA and CDR2 FQGNSA come from the germline V gene.

The chain links TRBV19 to TRBJ2-5, with TRBD1 matching 12 bases. J was trimmed by 4 bases and V by 5 bases; bases with no gene match: 5. Germline CDR1 and CDR2: LNHDA and SQIVND (reference sequence). The CDR3 runs to 15 residues. CDR3 DNA: TGTGCCAGTAGTCGAGGGACAGGGGGCGCAGAGACCCAGTACTTC. Its protein product is CASSRGTGGAETQYF.

The chain uses TRBV29-1 and TRBJ1-2; D gene unclear. CDR3 size: 13 residues. Germline V CDR1 and CDR2: SQVTM, ANQGSEA. The ends were cut back, 4 bases at V and 1 base at J, with 10 bases in the middle. In DNA form, the CDR3 reads TGCAGCGTTGTCACAGAGTTTAACTATGGCTACACCTTC. As protein: CSVVTEFNYGYTF.